Described below is a single T cell receptor (beta chain) sequence and its context. Antigen: not known. Germline V gene sequence: CDR1 SGHRS, CDR2 YFSETQ. V was pared by 3 bases and J by 5 bases, with 5 bases of the junction left unmatched. The CDR3 has 14 amino acids. The time point here: pre-treatment sample, taken before nivolumab and TIL therapy. Tumor tissue came from excised metastases, mostly pleural nodules or supraclavicular lymph nodes. Progressing patients received lymphodepletion, expanded TIL infusion and IL-2. This record comes from a study of TIL therapy for anti-PD-1-resistant metastatic lung cancer. Study information: Median patient age was about 55, ranging roughly 35-75 years.

The immunoSEQ assay was v3. Profiled with immunoSEQ multiplex PCR; TCRdb holds only in-frame clones, not every one. The data contain 45,000 to 60,000 clones, just over 70% of them seen just once; the ten biggest clones take up about 6%. Notes on the study in general: Compared with baseline intratumoral T cells, expanded TIL cultures were more clonal and less diverse (around 5.9% vs 31%).

The sequencing here drew on tumor tissue, taken at baseline. V gene TRBV5-1 combines with J gene TRBJ1-2; 9 positions match TRBD1. The source of this sequence is a person aged 25-85 years with non-small cell lung cancer. Here the CDR3 reads CASSYGTGQYGYTF. CDR3 DNA sequence: TGCGCCAGCAGCTACGGGACAGGGCAGTATGGCTACACCTTC.